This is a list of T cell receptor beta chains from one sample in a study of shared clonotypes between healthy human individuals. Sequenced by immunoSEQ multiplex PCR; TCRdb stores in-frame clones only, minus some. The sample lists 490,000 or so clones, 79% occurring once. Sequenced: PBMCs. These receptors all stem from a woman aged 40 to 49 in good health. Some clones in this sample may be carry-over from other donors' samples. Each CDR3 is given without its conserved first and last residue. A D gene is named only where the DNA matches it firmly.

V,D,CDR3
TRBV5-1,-,ASSWDQNSIATAQETQY
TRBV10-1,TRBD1,ASSESRQGGTEAF
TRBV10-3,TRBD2,AISGGLAITPNEQF
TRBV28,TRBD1,ASSRGTGGAGELF
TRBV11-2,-,ATKGTQGRTDTQY
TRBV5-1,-,ASSLDRPQDTQY
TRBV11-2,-,ASSLVRGTGELF
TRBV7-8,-,ASSSQGNGVGYT
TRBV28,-,ASRQVSGNTIY
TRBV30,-,AWRNGGPTDTQY
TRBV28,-,ASSLGHTYEQY
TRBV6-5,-,ASIPVNGHGYT
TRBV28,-,ASSPAAGRGGTEAF
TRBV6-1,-,ASSEAPRGRGGRATQY
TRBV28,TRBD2,ASRTGLAVYNEQF
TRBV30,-,AWSAHSNQPQH
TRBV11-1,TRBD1,ASSLGQGISYEQY
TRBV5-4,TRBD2,ASSSLAGGPSGELF
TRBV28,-,ASGDSALLGEQY
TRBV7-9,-,ASSLRVVEGRNEQF
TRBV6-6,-,ASSYGGERGGNTIY
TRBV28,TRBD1,ASQGTGGTGELF
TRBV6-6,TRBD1,ASSRTDRGSYEQY
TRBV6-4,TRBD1,ASSAGTGAGANVLT
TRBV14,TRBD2,ASSLPGRKASGPSTDTQY
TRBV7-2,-,ASSLFGRNTGELF
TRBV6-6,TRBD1,ASTDPHRGINYGYT